This TCR beta chain emerged from a study of early T cells in non-severe SARS-CoV-2 infection. Unmatched junction bases numbered 6, after V lost 5 bases and J lost 7 bases. The length of the CDR3 is 15 residues. Germline CDR1 is SGHVS and CDR2 is FNYEAQ. Individual cDNA molecules were tagged with unique molecular identifiers. A single record per CDR3 protein comes from TCRdb applying MiXCR to the 5' RACE reads. The table records around 66,000 distinct CDR3 sequences, more than 5.5% of them present only once. In its sample, this clonotype was seen many times. The antigen remains unidentified. Broader study findings: Anti-spike CD8 responses were favored in VDJdb matching, and private and CD4 specificities were missed.

This specimen consisted of whole blood, obtained at baseline. This receptor was obtained from an adult who was a healthcare worker with PCR-confirmed SARS-CoV-2 infection or an uninfected control (not recorded which). The chain recombines TRBV7-6 with TRBJ1-6; TRBD1 matches 9 bases. CDR3 sequence (DNA): TGTGCCAGCAGCCCGTACAGGGGGCTAAATTCACCCCTCCACTTT. Its translation is CASSPYRGLNSPLHF.